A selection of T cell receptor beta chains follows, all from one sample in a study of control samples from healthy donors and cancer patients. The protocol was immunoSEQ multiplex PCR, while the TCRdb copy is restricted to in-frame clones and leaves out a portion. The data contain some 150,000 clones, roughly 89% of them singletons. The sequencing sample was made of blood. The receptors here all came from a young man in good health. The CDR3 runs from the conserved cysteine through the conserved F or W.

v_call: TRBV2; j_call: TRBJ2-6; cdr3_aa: CASMTGVPSGANVLTF
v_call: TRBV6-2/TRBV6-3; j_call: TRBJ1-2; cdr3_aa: CASSYSYEGSGLYGYTF
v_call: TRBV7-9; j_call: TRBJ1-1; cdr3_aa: CASSSVWGATEAFF
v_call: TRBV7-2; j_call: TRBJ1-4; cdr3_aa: CASSKQGRSEKLFF
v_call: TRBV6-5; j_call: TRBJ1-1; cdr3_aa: CASSIRAQRGTEAFF
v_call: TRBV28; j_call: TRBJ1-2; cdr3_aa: CASSDFRDTYGYTF
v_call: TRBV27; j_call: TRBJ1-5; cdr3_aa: CASSQASRGQPQHF
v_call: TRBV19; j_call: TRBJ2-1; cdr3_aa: CASSISGTGLGEQFF
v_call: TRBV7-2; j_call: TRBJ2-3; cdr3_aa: CASSFGTTGYLDTQYF
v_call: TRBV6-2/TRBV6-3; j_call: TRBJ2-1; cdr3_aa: CASSYNLGSGGRNYNEQFF
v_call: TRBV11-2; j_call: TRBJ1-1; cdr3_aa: CASRLTGGSTEAFF
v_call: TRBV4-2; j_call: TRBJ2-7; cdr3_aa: CASSQERGDSYEQYF
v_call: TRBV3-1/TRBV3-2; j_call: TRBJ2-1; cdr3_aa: CASSQGRASSYNEQFF
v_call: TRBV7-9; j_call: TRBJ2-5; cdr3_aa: CASSSSSGQRKTQYF
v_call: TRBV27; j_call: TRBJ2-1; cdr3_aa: CASSPLVVGDNEQFF
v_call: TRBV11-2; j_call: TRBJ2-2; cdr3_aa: CASSYGHSSGELFF
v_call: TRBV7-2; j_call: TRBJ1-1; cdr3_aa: CASSPGLWTEAFF
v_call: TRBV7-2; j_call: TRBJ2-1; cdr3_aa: CASSLVGTGVPNEQFF
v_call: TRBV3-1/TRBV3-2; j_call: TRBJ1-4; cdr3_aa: CASSQDGGSYEKLFF
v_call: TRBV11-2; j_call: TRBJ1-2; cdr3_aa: CASSAGWTGYGYTF
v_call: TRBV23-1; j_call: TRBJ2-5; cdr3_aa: CASSRGQGRETQYF
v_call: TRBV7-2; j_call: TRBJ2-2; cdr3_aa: CASSPRTSGTTGELFF
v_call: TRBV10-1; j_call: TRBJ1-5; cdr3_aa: CASLAGNEVNQPQHF
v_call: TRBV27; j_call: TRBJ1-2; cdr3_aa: CASSSRDRGHWGGYTF
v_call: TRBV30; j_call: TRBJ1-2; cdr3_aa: CAWTDLGGAQGGYTF
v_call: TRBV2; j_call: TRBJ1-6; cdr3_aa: CARGTDPNSPLHF
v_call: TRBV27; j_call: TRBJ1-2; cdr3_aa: CASSLSDSNSFYGYTF
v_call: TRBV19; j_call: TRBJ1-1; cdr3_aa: CASSQSNLGTEAFF
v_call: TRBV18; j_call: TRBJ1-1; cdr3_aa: CASSPAVQGVNTEAFF
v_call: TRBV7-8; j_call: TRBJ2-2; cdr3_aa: CASSLTGERGGELFF
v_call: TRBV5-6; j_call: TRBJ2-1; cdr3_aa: CASSLAENEQFF
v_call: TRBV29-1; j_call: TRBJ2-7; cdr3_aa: CSVAAGGPYEQYF
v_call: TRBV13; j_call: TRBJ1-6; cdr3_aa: CASSLGVRNSPLHF
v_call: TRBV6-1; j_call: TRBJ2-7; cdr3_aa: CASSDQSTWNYEQYF
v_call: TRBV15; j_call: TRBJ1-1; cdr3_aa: CATSGSIFTEAFF
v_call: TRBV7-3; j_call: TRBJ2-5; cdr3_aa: CASSRTNGVVETQYF
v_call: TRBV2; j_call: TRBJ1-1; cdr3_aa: CASIEENRDKNTEAFF
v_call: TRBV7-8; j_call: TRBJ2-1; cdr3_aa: CASSLGGRQGGNNEQFF
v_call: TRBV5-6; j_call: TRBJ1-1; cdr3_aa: CASSLYGAYTEAFF
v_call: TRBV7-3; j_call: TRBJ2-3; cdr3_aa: CASSPQDGHSTDTQYF
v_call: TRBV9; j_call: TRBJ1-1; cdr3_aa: CASNSGQGAEAFF
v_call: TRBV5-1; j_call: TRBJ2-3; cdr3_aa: CASSLRSGGEITDTQYF